This TCR beta chain appears in the sequencing data of a study of blood T cell repertoires in COVID-19. Study as a whole: COVID-19 samples, acute and convalescent, were from the United States, Italy and Spain.

V shed 6 bases and J 7 bases; nucleotides not matched to a gene: 8. The CDR3 extends over 13 amino acids. Germline V gene lookup returns CDR1 SGHTS and CDR2 YDEGEE. The participants were between about 18 and 90 years old and came from 24 US areas. The study assigned cohorts using participant-reported clinical history. Sequencing was performed with immunoSEQ multiplex PCR; in TCRdb, only in-frame clones are kept and a portion is missing. The sample records about 250,000 clones, approximately 88% being singletons. The chain links TRBV5-8 to TRBJ1-1, with 8 bases identical to TRBD1. This clonotype was sampled from a woman aged 25-40 years with acute COVID-19. The material sequenced was PBMCs or T cells enriched from blood (not recorded which). CDR3 sequence: CASTRDRILEAFF. DNA of the CDR3: TGTGCCAGCACCCGGGACAGGATTCTTGAAGCTTTCTTT.